These 14 T cell receptor beta chains came from one sample sequenced in a study of response to subunit inactivated influenza vaccine. TCRdb re-called the RT-PCR reads with MiXCR, one entry per CDR3 protein. Here the sample spans 150,000 to 200,000 distinct CDR3 sequences, approximately 12% being singletons. A further study also used this sample, focusing on T cells expressing NK-cell markers. Per that paper: In generating TCR beta cDNA, 5'RACE template switching with UMIs was used.

The sample consisted of CD8+ T cells sorted from PBMCs, taken about 11 days after vaccination. Receptors were obtained from a man aged 45-65 years who received an inactivated influenza vaccine.

This clonotype has more than one count but fewer than ten. This chain links TRBV29-1 with TRBJ2-7; D is possibly TRBD1 (5 bases). V shed 0 bases and J shed 2 bases, with 8 bases lying between them. Germline values: CDR1 SQVTM, CDR2 ANQGSEA. The CDR3 consists of 13 residues. The CDR3 loop reads CSVEDRRAYEQYF. The CDR3 DNA is TGCAGCGTTGAAGATCGCAGGGCCTACGAGCAGTACTTC.

The rearrangement uses TRBV6-2 or TRBV6-3 and TRBJ2-7; 9 bases line up with TRBD1. After removal of 2 bases from V and 3 bases from J, the junction contained 5 bases not matched to a gene. This CDR3 is 15 amino acids long. Germline CDR1 and CDR2: MNHEY and SVGEGT. CDR3 sequence: CASSYNRGLDYEQYF. The DNA of the CDR3 is TGTGCCAGCAGTTACAACAGGGGGCTGGACTACGAGCAGTACTTC.

There are a few counts of this clonotype. The chain uses TRBV27 and TRBJ2-1; no clear D gene. The CDR3 is 13 residues long. CDR1 MNHEY and CDR2 SMNVEV come from the germline V gene (reference sequence). Trimming pared 0 bases from V and 5 bases from J, leaving 5 bases between. CDR3 DNA: TGTGCCAGCAGTTTATCCAGGAACAATGAGCAGTTCTTC. Translated, it gives CASSLSRNNEQFF.

There are many counts of this clonotype. The chain joins TRBV29-1 to TRBJ2-1; D remains ambiguous. Germline CDR1 is SQVTM and CDR2 is ANQGSEA. The V gene lost 3 bases and the J gene lost 5 bases, with 5 bases spanning the gap. This CDR3 is built from 11 residues. The CDR3 is CSVDRHNEQFF. The CDR3 DNA reads as TGCAGCGTTGACAGGCACAATGAGCAGTTCTTC.

This rearrangement joins TRBV4-3 to TRBJ2-2, with D hard to call. Germline V gene sequence: CDR1 LGHNA, CDR2 YSLEER. V gave up 0 bases and J gave up 0 bases, with 14 bases separating them. The CDR3 is 18 residues long. CDR3 in DNA: TGCGCCAGCAGCCAAGATCTACATCGGAGCGCGAACACCGGGGAGCTGTTTTTT. Translating it yields CASSQDLHRSANTGELFF.

This clonotype was seen at least ten times. The rearrangement uses TRBV12-3 or TRBV12-4 and TRBJ2-3, with unresolved D. The CDR3 has 15 amino acids. Trimming shortened V by 1 base and J by 6 bases, and 14 bases separated the two germline ends. DNA of the CDR3: TGTGCCAGCAGTTTAGAGGGTCGTCTAGTCGATACGCAGTATTTT. Translated, it gives CASSLEGRLVDTQYF.

This clonotype was seen repeatedly, ten times or more. The chain recombines TRBV29-1 with TRBJ1-2; 9 positions agree with TRBD1. The CDR3 extends over 13 amino acids. The J segment lost 7 bases and the V segment lost 2 bases, leaving 5 bases of the junction unmatched. The germline CDR1 and CDR2 sequences are SQVTM and ANQGSEA. This chain's CDR3 is CSVEQDRGGGYTF. In DNA form, the CDR3 reads TGCAGCGTTGAACAGGACAGGGGAGGTGGCTACACCTTC.

This clonotype was seen more than once but under ten times. The chain links TRBV7-2 to TRBJ2-7; 12 nucleotides match TRBD2. The germline gives CDR1 SGHTA, CDR2 FQGNSA. V trimming: 2 bases; J trimming: 1 base; junction bases outside the gene matches: 3. The CDR3 is 16 amino acids. CDR3 nucleotide sequence: TGTGCCAGCAGCTTATCAGGACTAGCGGGGTCCTACGAGCAGTACTTC. This codes for CASSLSGLAGSYEQYF.

The chain recombines TRBV28 with TRBJ2-7; 7 bases align to TRBD1. Losses at the gene ends were 6 bases for V and 2 bases for J; bases not matched to a gene: 7. Germline V lookup: CDR1 MDHEN, CDR2 SYDVKM. The CDR3 has 14 residues. The DNA for the CDR3 is TGTGCCAGCAGGATGACAGGGAAGACCTACGAGCAGTACTTC. Its translation: CASRMTGKTYEQYF. The complete variable domain, with remaining parts taken from reference TRBV28 and TRBJ2-7, reads DVKVTQSSRYLVKRTGEKVFLECVQDMDHENMFWYRQDPGLGLRLIYFSYDVKMKEKGDIPEGYSVSREKKERFSLILESASTNQTSMYLCASRMTGKTYEQYFGPGTRLTVT.

The chain carries TRBV20-1 and TRBJ2-1; no clear D. Germline V lookup: CDR1 DFQATT, CDR2 SNEGSKA (reference sequence). This CDR3 has 16 residues. V gave up 0 bases and J gave up 0 bases, with 12 bases separating them. CDR3: CSARDLRKSSYNEQFF. CDR3 nucleotides: TGCAGTGCTAGAGATTTACGGAAAAGCTCCTACAATGAGCAGTTCTTC.

This chain connects TRBV29-1 to TRBJ2-1; 7 positions agree with TRBD2. CDR3 length: 15 amino acids. V was clipped by 1 base and J by 3 bases; unmatched bases: 6. The germline V gene has CDR1 SQVTM and CDR2 ANQGSEA. DNA of the CDR3: TGCAGCGTTGAAGGCAATAGCGGGTTCTACAATGAGCAGTTCTTC. Amino acids: CSVEGNSGFYNEQFF.

This clonotype appeared many times. The chain is built from TRBV6-2 or TRBV6-3 and TRBJ2-1, with TRBD2 matching over 7 bases. V shed 2 bases, J shed 2 bases, and the junction held 3 bases outside the gene matches. Germline V gene lookup returns CDR1 MNHEY and CDR2 SVGEGT. This CDR3 region has 15 residues. The CDR3 is CASSYMGGAYNEQFF. As DNA, the CDR3 is TGTGCCAGCAGTTACATGGGGGGGGCCTACAATGAGCAGTTCTTC.

The chain links TRBV29-1 to TRBJ2-7; 10 nucleotides line up with TRBD2. CDR1 and CDR2 from the germline V gene are SQVTM and ANQGSEA. The CDR3 loop spans 16 amino acids. V shed 6 bases and J 3 bases; nucleotides not matched to a gene: 14. The CDR3 loop reads CSVLGLAGVQLYEQYF. CDR3 in DNA: TGCAGCGTGTTGGGGCTAGCGGGGGTCCAGCTCTACGAGCAGTACTTC.

The chain employs TRBV9 and TRBJ2-1, with 9 bases lining up with TRBD2. Germline-derived CDR1 and CDR2 are SGDLS and YYNGEE. Trimming took 3 bases from V and 14 from J; bases not matched to a gene: 9. The length of the CDR3 is 13 residues. CDR3 region: CASSASSGGTEFF. The CDR3 DNA is TGTGCCAGCAGCGCGAGTAGCGGGGGTACGGAGTTCTTC. The complete variable domain, with remaining parts taken from reference TRBV9 and TRBJ2-1, reads DSGVTQTPKHLITATGQRVTLRCSPRSGDLSVYWYQQSLDQGLQFLIQYYNGEERAKGNILERFSAQQFPDLHSELNLSSLELGDSALYFCASSASSGGTEFFGPGTRLTVL.